This T cell receptor (beta chain) was sequenced during a study of response to subunit inactivated influenza vaccine. Study outcomes and limitations: The authors suggested that every seasonal influenza vaccination recruits few new T cells.

TCRdb fed the RT-PCR reads into MiXCR, producing one record per CDR3 protein. This sample has approximately 310,000 distinct CDR3 sequences, with around a fifth found just once. This clonotype was detected many times. Its cognate antigen is unknown. V lost 6 bases, J lost 4 bases, and 7 bases stayed unmatched. The CDR3 covers 14 residues. From germline, CDR1 is MNHEY and CDR2 SMNVEV (reference sequence). This material consisted of PBMCs from blood, taken 21 months after vaccination. This clonotype originated in a man between 50 and 69 years old who received an inactivated influenza vaccine. The rearrangement links TRBV27 to TRBJ1-1, with 8 bases matching TRBD1. The CDR3 coding sequence is TGTGCCAGCAGCCTCAGGACAGGGACCACTGAAGCTTTCTTT. This codes for CASSLRTGTTEAFF.